This entry describes one TCR beta chain. It lacks a known antigen. Within one base of it there is no much larger clone, and no base qualities were kept. The time point label, read with the paper, signifies: pre-sensitization, week 0. Explained via the paper, the treatment or condition label denotes: therapeutic diphenylcyclopropenone sensitization with weekly scalp DPC. Blood at each patch-test visit was drawn before the patch test was applied. Patients were eligible if aged 18 to 70, diagnosed with alopecia and judged suitable for DPC therapy, and pregnant patients were excluded. Total RNA was isolated from unfractionated whole blood collected in Tempus Blood RNA tubes. This entry is derived from a study of human T cells and chemical hapten exposure (dated by TCRdb to the early 2020s). Notes on the research overall: For sensitization, 2% DPC in acetone was applied to a roughly 2 cm by roughly 2 cm area of upper inner arm skin. This study followed changes in the peripheral blood TCR repertoire in vivo during primary and secondary sensitization of alopecia patients to the hapten diphenylcyclopropenone (DPC). The mostly female patient cohort included alopecia areata with under or over 50% scalp involvement, alopecia totalis and alopecia universalis. Blood was sampled from patients pre-sensitization (week 0) and at 2, 6 and about 24 weeks after DPC sensitization. About 29 alopecia patients gave blood for TCR sequencing at one to four time points (pre-sensitization, 2, 6 and 24 weeks). Patch testing was performed on the upper back with Finn chambers containing 0.01% DPC, and the patch tests were scored after 6 days according to International Contact Dermatitis Research Group standards. The libraries were sequenced as a pool, and the TCR yield per sample differed mostly because of small variations in library volumes within the pool. Throughout the study period of about 22 weeks, patients also received therapeutic DPC doses to the scalp every week. Beyond this particular receptor, the publication reports: The number of PT1 expanded TCRs positively correlated with patch test score, significant at thresholds 8, 16 and 32 but not 4. After repeated subsampling, changes were observed in the strength of the expansion versus patch-test correlation and in the threshold at which the correlation became significant. DPC sensitization did not change the number of TCRs with a frequency above 1 in 1000, and there was no evidence of changes in global repertoire structure. Because every patient had alopecia, a presumed autoimmune disease, the patients' immune response might differ from that of healthy individuals. Compared with pre-sensitization or healthy control sets, expanded TCRs formed significantly more large CDR3 similarity clusters, which is consistent with antigen-driven responses.

Taken from cysteine to phenylalanine, the CDR3 has 15 residues. Kept here is only the CDR3 DNA, which spans 45 bases and is read in frame from base 1. CDR1 is given as LGHNA and CDR2 as YSLEER, both from the germline V gene. V is clipped by 0 bases and J by 2 bases, and the sequence between their germline boundaries is 11 bases long. To prepare the library, RACE was applied. Sequencing relied on a NextSeq 500. Library preparation attached unique molecular identifiers to individual cDNA molecules for quantitative, reproducible TCR counting. Each blood RNA sample was used to sequence both TCR alpha and TCR beta chains. As for how the authors treated the data: Samples had a median of about 90,000 TCRs, with a range from roughly 23,224 to 750,000. V, J and CDR3 annotation of the TCR reads was performed with the Decombinator software suite. To make PS versus PT1 abundance plots, every sample was subsampled to the same number of TCRs (28,000). Expanded TCRs were defined as absent before sensitization and observed at least eight times at the 2-week time point. The public reads were reanalyzed by TCRdb: fastp trimming at Q25, MiXCR alignment, in-frame beta chains only. Every distinct CDR3 protein forms one entry, paired with its most common genes and DNA. TCRdb, rather than the study authors, made the V and J calls. Counted in this sample were about 380,000 distinct CDR3 sequences; roughly 5% of them appeared once. Approximately 2.4% of the sample is in the top ten clones.

The receptor was derived from a woman aged 50 to 60 with alopecia areata. Some clones in this sample may be carry-over from other donors' samples. In this chain, TRBV4-3 is recombined with TRBJ2-7, with TRBD2 tentatively as D gene (6 bases match). Sample: whole blood, taken in connection with sensitization to the hapten diphenylcyclopropenone (DPC). The nucleotide sequence reads as follows: TGCGCCAGCAGCCAAGAGCGGGGCAGGGCCTACGAGCAGTACTTC. Its protein reads: CASSQERGRAYEQYF.